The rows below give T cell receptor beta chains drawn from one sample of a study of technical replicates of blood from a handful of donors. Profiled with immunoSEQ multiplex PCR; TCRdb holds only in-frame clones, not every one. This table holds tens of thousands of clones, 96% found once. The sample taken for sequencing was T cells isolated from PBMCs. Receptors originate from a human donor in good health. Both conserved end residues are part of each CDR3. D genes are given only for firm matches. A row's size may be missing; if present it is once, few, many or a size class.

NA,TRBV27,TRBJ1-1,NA,TGTGCCAGCACAGCGGGGGGGGCGAACACTGAAGCTTTCTTT,CASTAGGANTEAFF
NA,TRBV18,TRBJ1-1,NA,TGTGCCAGCTCATCGGATCAGGACACTGAAGCTTTCTTT,CASSSDQDTEAFF
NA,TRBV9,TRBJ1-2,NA,TGTGCCAGCAGCGTAGGACTTCAAGCTAACTATGGCTACACCTTC,CASSVGLQANYGYTF
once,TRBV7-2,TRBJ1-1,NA,TGTGCCAGCAGCTTAGGGGCCGGAAAAGAAGCTTTCTTT,CASSLGAGKEAFF
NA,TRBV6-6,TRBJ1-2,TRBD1,TGTGCCAGCAGTCCCGTAGGGGACAGCCCTAACTATGGCTACACCTTC,CASSPVGDSPNYGYTF
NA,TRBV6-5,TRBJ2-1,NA,TGTGCCAGCAGAGGGACTTTTAATGAGCAGTTCTTC,CASRGTFNEQFF
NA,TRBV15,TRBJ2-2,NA,TGTGCCACCAGCAGAGCAGCCGGGGAGCTGTTTTTT,CATSRAAGELFF
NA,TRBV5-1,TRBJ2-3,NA,TGCGCCAGCAGCTTTAGCGAGGGCACAGATACGCAGTATTTT,CASSFSEGTDTQYF
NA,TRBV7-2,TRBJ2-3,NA,TGTGCCAGCAGCTTATATTTTACAGATCTCACAGATACGCAGTATTTT,CASSLYFTDLTDTQYF
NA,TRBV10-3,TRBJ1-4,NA,TGTGCCATCGGGGCAGGGATTAATGAAAAACTGTTTTTT,CAIGAGINEKLFF
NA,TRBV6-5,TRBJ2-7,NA,TGTGCCAGCAGTTACTCAACCGGGAAAAGGATCTACGAGCAGTACTTC,CASSYSTGKRIYEQYF
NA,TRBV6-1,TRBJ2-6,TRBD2,TGTGCCAGCAGTGACCCTGGTCTAGCGGGGGCCTCTGGGGCCAACGTCCTGACTTTC,CASSDPGLAGASGANVLTF
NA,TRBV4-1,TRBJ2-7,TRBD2,TGCGCCAGCAGCCAAGACGAGCGGGAGACCTACGAGCAGTACTTC,CASSQDERETYEQYF
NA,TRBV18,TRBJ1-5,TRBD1,TGTGCCAGCTCCCCCGGACAGGCTCAGCCCCAGCATTTT,CASSPGQAQPQHF
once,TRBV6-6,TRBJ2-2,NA,TGTGCCAGCAGTAGCACAGGGTCAGGGGAGCTGTTTTTT,CASSSTGSGELFF
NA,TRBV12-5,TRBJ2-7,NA,TGTGCTAGTGGTTTGGTACTAGAGGTCTACGAGCAGTACTTC,CASGLVLEVYEQYF
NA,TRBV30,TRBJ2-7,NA,TGTGCCTGGAGTGACCTTTTTAGAACCTACGAGCAGTACTTC,CAWSDLFRTYEQYF
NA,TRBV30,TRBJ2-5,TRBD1,TGTGCCTGTTCTACAGGGGGCCCAACCCAAGAGACCCAGTACTTC,CACSTGGPTQETQYF
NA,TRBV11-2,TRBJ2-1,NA,TGTGCCAGCAGCTTAGATCGCGGTAGTAGGAGCTACAATGAGCAGTTCTTC,CASSLDRGSRSYNEQFF
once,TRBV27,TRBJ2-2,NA,TGTGCCAGCAGTTTATCGGCGGGATACACCGGGGAGCTGTTTTTT,CASSLSAGYTGELFF
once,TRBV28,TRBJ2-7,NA,TGTGCCAGCAGTTTAGTGGGAGGGGGCTACGAGCAGTACTTC,CASSLVGGGYEQYF
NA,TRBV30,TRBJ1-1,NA,TGTGCCTGGATTGGGACACCGAACACTGAAGCTTTCTTT,CAWIGTPNTEAFF
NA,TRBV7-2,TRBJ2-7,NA,TGTGCCAGCAGCTTGTCGGCAGGATTCTACGAGCAGTACTTC,CASSLSAGFYEQYF
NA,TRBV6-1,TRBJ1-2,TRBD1,TGTGCCAGTAGGCCGGCAGGGGGCAAGGACCGTGGCTACACCTTC,CASRPAGGKDRGYTF
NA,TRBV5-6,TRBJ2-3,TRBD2,TGTGCCAGCAGCTTTTCACTAGCGGGACGAAACACAGATACGCAGTATTTT,CASSFSLAGRNTDTQYF
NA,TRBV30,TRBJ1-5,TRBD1,TGTGCCTGGAGTGCTTGGGGACAGGAAGTTAATCAGCCCCAGCATTTT,CAWSAWGQEVNQPQHF
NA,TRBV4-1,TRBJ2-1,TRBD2,TGCGCCAGCACCTCCCGGGGCCTAGCGGGCTACGAGCAGTTCTTC,CASTSRGLAGYEQFF
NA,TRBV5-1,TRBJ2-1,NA,TGCGCCAGCCGGTACGGGACTCCTTACAATGAGCAGTTCTTC,CASRYGTPYNEQFF
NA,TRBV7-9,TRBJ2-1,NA,TGTGCCAGCAGCTTAGTAACGGAGTATTACAATGAGCAGTTCTTC,CASSLVTEYYNEQFF
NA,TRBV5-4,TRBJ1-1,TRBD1,TGTGCCAGCAGCTCCGGACAGGACACTGAAGCTTTCTTT,CASSSGQDTEAFF
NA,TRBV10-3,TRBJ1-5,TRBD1,TGTGCCATCAGCCGAGACGGGACAGGCCTTCAGCCCCAGCATTTT,CAISRDGTGLQPQHF
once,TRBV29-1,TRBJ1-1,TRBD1,TGCAGCGTCTATACCGGGACAGGGGTAACTGAAGCTTTCTTT,CSVYTGTGVTEAFF
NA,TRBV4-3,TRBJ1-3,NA,TGCGCCAGCAGCCGGGGCGTTGGAAACACCATATATTTT,CASSRGVGNTIYF
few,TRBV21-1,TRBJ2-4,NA,TGTGCCAGCAGAGGACGGGGGTACTTC,CASRGRGYF
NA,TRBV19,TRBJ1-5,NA,TGTGCCAGTACCACTTCTAGAGGAGGGGTAAGGGGCAATCAGCCCCAGCATTTT,CASTTSRGGVRGNQPQHF